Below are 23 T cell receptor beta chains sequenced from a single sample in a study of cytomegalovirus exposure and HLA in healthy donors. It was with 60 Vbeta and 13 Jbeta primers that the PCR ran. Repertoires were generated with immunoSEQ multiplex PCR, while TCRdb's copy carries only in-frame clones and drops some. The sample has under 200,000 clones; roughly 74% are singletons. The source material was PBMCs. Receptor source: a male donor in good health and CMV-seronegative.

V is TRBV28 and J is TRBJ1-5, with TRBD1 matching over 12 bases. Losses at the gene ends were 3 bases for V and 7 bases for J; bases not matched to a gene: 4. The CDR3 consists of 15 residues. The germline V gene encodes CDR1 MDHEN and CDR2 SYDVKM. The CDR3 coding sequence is TGTGCCAGCAGTTTGGGACAGGGGGCCTGGCAGCCCCAGCATTTT. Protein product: CASSLGQGAWQPQHF. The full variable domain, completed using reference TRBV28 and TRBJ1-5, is DVKVTQSSRYLVKRTGEKVFLECVQDMDHENMFWYRQDPGLGLRLIYFSYDVKMKEKGDIPEGYSVSREKKERFSLILESASTNQTSMYLCASSLGQGAWQPQHFGDGTRLSIL.

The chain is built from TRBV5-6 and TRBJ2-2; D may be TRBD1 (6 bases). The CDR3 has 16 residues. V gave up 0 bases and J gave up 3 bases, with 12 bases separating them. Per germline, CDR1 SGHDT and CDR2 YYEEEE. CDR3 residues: CASSLVDRLHTGELFF. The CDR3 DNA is TGTGCCAGCAGCTTGGTAGACAGGCTACACACCGGGGAGCTGTTTTTT.

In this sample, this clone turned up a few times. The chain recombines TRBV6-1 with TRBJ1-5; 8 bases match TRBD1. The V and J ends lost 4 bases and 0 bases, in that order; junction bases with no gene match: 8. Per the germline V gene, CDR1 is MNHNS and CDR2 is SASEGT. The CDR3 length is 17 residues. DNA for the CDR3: TGTGCCAGCAGTGGGGGCAGGGGGCAGTCTAGCAATCAGCCCCAGCATTTT. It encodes CASSGGRGQSSNQPQHF.

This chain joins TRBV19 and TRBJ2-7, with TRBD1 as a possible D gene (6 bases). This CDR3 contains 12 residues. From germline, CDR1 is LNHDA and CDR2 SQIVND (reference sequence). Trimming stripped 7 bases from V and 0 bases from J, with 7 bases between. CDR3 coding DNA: TGTGCCAGTAAGGGGGACTCCTACGAGCAGTACTTC. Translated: CASKGDSYEQYF.

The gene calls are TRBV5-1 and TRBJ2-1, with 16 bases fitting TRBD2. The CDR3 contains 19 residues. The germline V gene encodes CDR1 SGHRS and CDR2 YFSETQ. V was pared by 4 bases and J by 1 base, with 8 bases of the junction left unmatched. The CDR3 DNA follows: TGCGCCAGCAGCCCGGAGGGGACTAGCGGGAGGGGGTCCTACAATGAGCAGTTCTTC. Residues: CASSPEGTSGRGSYNEQFF.

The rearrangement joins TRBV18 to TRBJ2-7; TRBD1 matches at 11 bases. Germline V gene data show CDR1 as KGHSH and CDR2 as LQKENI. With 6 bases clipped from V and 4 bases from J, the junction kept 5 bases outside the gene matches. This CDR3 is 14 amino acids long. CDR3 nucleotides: TGTGCCAGCTCCCCCGGGACAGGGGGATACGAGCAGTACTTC. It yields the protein CASSPGTGGYEQYF.

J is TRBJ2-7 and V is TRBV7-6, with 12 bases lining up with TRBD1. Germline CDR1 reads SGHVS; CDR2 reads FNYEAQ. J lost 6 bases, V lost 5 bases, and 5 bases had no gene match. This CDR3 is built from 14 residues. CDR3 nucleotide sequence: TGTGCCAGCAGCATGGGACAGGGGGCGGTCGAGCAGTACTTC. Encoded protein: CASSMGQGAVEQYF.

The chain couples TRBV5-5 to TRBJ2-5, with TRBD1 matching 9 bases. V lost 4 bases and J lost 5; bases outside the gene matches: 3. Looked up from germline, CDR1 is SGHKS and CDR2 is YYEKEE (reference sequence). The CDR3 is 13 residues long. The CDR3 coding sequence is TGTGCCAGCAGCACGACAGGGGGGGAGACCCAGTACTTC. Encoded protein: CASSTTGGETQYF.

The CDR3 nucleotides read TGTGCCAGCAGTTACTCTCAGCCGGGGAGGACTGAAGCTTTCTTT. The encoded protein is CASSYSQPGRTEAFF. J is TRBJ1-1 and V is TRBV6-5; no definite D call. Trimming removed 0 bases from V and 5 bases from J, with 13 bases in between. Germline CDR1 MNHEY, CDR2 SVGAGI. The CDR3 covers 15 residues.

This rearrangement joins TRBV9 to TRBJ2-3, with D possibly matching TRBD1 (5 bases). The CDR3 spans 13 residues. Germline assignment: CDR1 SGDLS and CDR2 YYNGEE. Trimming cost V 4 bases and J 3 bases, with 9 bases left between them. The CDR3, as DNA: TGTGCCAGCAGCTCCCAGGGAACAGATACGCAGTATTTT. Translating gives CASSSQGTDTQYF.

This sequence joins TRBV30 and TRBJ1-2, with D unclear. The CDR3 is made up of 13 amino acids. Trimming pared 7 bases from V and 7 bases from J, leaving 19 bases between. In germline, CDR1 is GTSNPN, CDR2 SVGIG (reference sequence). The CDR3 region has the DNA TGTGCCTCCCTTCCCGACGGGAGTCGTGGCTACACCTTC. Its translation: CASLPDGSRGYTF.

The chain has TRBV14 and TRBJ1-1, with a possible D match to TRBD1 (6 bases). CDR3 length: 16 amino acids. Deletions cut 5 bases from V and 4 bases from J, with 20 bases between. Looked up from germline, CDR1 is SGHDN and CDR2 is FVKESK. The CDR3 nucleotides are TGTGCCAGCAGCTCCTACGCGGGGGCTGCCGCCACTGAAGCTTTCTTT. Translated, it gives CASSSYAGAAATEAFF.

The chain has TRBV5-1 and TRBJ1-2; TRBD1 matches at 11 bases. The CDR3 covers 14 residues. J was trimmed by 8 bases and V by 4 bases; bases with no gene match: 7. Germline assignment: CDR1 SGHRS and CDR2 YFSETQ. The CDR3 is CASSLGQGGEGYTF. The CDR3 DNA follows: TGCGCCAGCAGCCTGGGACAGGGGGGAGAAGGCTACACCTTC.

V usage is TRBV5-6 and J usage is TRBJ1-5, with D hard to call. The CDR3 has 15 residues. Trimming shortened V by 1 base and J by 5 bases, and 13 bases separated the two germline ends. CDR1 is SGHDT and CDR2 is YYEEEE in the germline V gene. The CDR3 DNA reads TGTGCCAGCAGCTTGAGAGGGAGTCAGCATCAGCCCCAGCATTTT. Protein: CASSLRGSQHQPQHF.

For the CDR3, the DNA is TGCGCCAGCAGCCAGCAGGGGGCCGGGAATGAAAAACTGTTTTTT. This translates into CASSQQGAGNEKLFF. This sequence joins TRBV4-3 and TRBJ1-4; TRBD1 matches 8 bases. This CDR3 is 15 amino acids long. Germline values: CDR1 LGHNA, CDR2 YSLEER. Trimming cost V 3 bases and J 5 bases; bases outside gene matches: 5.

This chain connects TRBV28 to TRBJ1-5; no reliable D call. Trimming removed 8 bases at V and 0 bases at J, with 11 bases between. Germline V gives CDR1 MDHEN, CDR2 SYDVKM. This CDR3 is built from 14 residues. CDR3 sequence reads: CASARDYSNQPQHF. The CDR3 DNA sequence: TGTGCCAGCGCGCGAGATTATAGCAATCAGCCCCAGCATTTT. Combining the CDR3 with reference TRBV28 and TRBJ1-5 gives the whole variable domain DVKVTQSSRYLVKRTGEKVFLECVQDMDHENMFWYRQDPGLGLRLIYFSYDVKMKEKGDIPEGYSVSREKKERFSLILESASTNQTSMYLCASARDYSNQPQHFGDGTRLSIL.

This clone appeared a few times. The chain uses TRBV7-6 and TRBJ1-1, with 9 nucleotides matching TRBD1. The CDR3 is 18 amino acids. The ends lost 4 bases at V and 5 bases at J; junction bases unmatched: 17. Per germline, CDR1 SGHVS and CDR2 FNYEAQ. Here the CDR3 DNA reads TGTGCCAGCAGCTCCGAGGGGGGGATCAGACAGGGGGGGACTGAAGCTTTCTTT. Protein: CASSSEGGIRQGGTEAFF. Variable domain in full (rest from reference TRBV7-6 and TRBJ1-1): GAGVSQSPRYKVTKRGQDVALRCDPISGHVSLYWYRQALGQGPEFLTYFNYEAQQDKSGLPNDRFSAERPEGSISTLTIQRTEQRDSAMYRCASSSEGGIRQGGTEAFFGQGTRLTVV.

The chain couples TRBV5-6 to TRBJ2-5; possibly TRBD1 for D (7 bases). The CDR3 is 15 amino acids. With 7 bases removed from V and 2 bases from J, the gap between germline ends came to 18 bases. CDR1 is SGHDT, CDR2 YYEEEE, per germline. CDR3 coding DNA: TGTGCCAGCGCGATCTCGGCAGGGGGGCAAGAGACCCAGTACTTC. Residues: CASAISAGGQETQYF.

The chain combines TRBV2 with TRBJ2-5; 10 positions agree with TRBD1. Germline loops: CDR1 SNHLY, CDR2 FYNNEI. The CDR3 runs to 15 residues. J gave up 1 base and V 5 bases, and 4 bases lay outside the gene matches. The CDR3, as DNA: TGTGCCAGCAGTAGGGACAGGGGAGGCCAAGAGACCCAGTACTTC. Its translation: CASSRDRGGQETQYF.

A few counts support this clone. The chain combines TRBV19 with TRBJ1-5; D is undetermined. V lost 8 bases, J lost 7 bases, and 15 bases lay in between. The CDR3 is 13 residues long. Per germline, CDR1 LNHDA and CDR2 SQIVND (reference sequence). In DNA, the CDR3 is TGTGCCAGTGGTCGTCGGACGGGACAGCCCCAGCATTTT. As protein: CASGRRTGQPQHF. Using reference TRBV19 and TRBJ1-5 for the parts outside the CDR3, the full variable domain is DGGITQSPKYLFRKEGQNVTLSCEQNLNHDAMYWYRQDPGQGLRLIYYSQIVNDFQKGDIAEGYSVSREKKESFPLTVTSAQKNPTAFYLCASGRRTGQPQHFGDGTRLSIL.

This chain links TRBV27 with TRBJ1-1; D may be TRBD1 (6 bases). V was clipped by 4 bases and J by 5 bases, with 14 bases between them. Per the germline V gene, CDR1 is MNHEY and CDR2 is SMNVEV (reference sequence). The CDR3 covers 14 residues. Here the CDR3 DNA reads TGTGCCAGCAGTTCTGCAGGGGTGAGAACTGAAGCTTTCTTT. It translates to CASSSAGVRTEAFF.

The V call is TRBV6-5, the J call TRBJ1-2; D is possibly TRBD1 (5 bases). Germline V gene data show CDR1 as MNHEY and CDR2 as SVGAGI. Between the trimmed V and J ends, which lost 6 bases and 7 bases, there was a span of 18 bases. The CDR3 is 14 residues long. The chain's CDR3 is CASSPLGGGSGYTF. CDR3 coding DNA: TGTGCCAGCAGCCCCCTGGGTGGGGGGAGTGGCTACACCTTC.

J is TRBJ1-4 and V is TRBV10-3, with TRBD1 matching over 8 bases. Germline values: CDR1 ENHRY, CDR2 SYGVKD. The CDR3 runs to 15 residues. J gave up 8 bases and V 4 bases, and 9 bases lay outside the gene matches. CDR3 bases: TGTGCCATCAGTGGGTCCAGGGGGCAGGGGGAAAAACTGTTTTTT. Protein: CAISGSRGQGEKLFF.